The 20 T cell receptor beta chains below all came from one sample that was sequenced in a study of CD8 T cells in ankylosing spondylitis. TCRdb passed the 5' RACE reads through MiXCR, listing each CDR3 protein once. The sample lists around 75,000 distinct CDR3 sequences; roughly 5% were seen once. The specimen was blood, either unsorted or a sorted T cell fraction (not recorded which). The receptors shown here come from a male donor with ankylosing spondylitis or in good health (not recorded which).

The sample holds many counts of this clonotype. This sequence joins TRBV9 and TRBJ1-2; D remains ambiguous. With 2 bases removed from V and 0 bases from J, the gap between germline ends came to 11 bases. This CDR3 has 15 residues. Germline V lookup: CDR1 SGDLS, CDR2 YYNGEE. CDR3 in DNA: TGTGCCAGCAGCGTGGGAAAGGGAACTAACTATGGCTACACCTTC. It is translated as CASSVGKGTNYGYTF.

This clonotype came up many times. The gene calls are TRBV3-1 and TRBJ2-7; D gene uncertain. The CDR3 loop spans 14 amino acids. V lost 0 bases and J lost 4, with 10 bases in between. Per germline, CDR1 LGHDT and CDR2 YNNKEL (reference sequence). The CDR3 region has the DNA TGTGCCAGCAGCCAAGATGAAAGCTCTTACGAGCAGTACTTC. Encoded protein: CASSQDESSYEQYF.

The V call is TRBV7-9, the J call TRBJ2-6; the D is unclear. This CDR3 is built from 11 residues. Germline assignment: CDR1 SEHNR and CDR2 FQNEAQ (reference sequence). Trimming left V 10 bases short and J 0 bases short, with 1 base between. CDR3 in amino acids: CATSGANVLTF. The CDR3 DNA is TGTGCCACCTCTGGGGCCAACGTCCTGACTTTC.

This clonotype appeared many times. CDR3: CASSRGTAKETQYF. The CDR3 DNA follows: TGCGCCAGCAGCAGGGGGACCGCTAAAGAGACCCAGTACTTC. The chain links TRBV5-1 to TRBJ2-5, with D perhaps TRBD1 (6 bases). V was clipped by 4 bases and J by 3 bases, with 13 bases between them. There are 14 residues in the CDR3. Germline CDR1 is SGHRS and CDR2 is YFSETQ.

This clonotype was picked up many times. The rearrangement links TRBV7-8 to TRBJ1-1; maybe TRBD1 (5 bases). Germline V gene lookup returns CDR1 SGHVS and CDR2 FQNEAQ. Trimming stripped 0 bases from V and 1 base from J, with 6 bases between. The CDR3 is made up of 14 amino acids. The CDR3 is CASSLAGANTEAFF. CDR3 nucleotide sequence: TGTGCCAGCAGCTTAGCAGGGGCGAACACTGAAGCTTTCTTT.

In this sample, this clonotype turned up many times. At one end, the junction sequence differs from germline, possibly due to a read error. This chain uses TRBV18 with TRBJ1-1; a possible D gene is TRBD1 (6 bases). The CDR3 totals 13 residues. Per germline, CDR1 KGHSH and CDR2 LQKENI. In DNA, the CDR3 is TGTGCCAGCTCACCACCGGCCCGGGACAAGGCTTCTTTT. Residues: CASSPPARDKASF.

Worth noting for this clonotype: The germline gene is not matched at one end of the junction; a read error may be the cause. The chain links TRBV11-3 to TRBJ2-3; 7 positions match TRBD2. The CDR3 has 16 residues. In germline, CDR1 is SGHNT, CDR2 YENEEA. The CDR3 reads CASSPHRGEDTDTRYF. CDR3 DNA: TGTGCCAGCAGCCCCCACCGGGGGGAGGACACAGATACGCGGTATTTT.

This clonotype was seen many times. The rearrangement joins TRBV28 to TRBJ2-4; maybe TRBD2 (6 bases). CDR3 length: 14 amino acids. Germline V gene data show CDR1 as MDHEN and CDR2 as SYDVKM. Trimming left V 3 bases short and J 1 base short, with 7 bases between. CDR3 coding DNA: TGTGCCAGCAGTTTCGCGGGGGCCAAAAACATTCAGTACTTC. It codes for CASSFAGAKNIQYF.

This clonotype was seen many times. The rearrangement links TRBV4-3 to TRBJ2-1, with TRBD2 as a possible D gene (6 bases). Germline V gene lookup returns CDR1 LGHNA and CDR2 YSLEER. Trimming removed 0 bases from V and 2 bases from J, with 14 bases in between. The CDR3 is made up of 17 amino acids. CDR3 amino acids: CASSQDHLAETYNEQFF. The CDR3, as DNA: TGCGCCAGCAGCCAAGATCACTTAGCGGAAACCTACAATGAGCAGTTCTTC.

This clonotype has at least ten counts. CDR3 in amino acids: CSARAGDYNEQFF. In DNA form, the CDR3 reads TGCAGTGCTAGGGCGGGGGATTACAATGAGCAGTTCTTC. The chain recombines TRBV20-1 with TRBJ2-1; 7 nucleotides match TRBD2. From germline, CDR1 is DFQATT and CDR2 SNEGSKA (reference sequence). The CDR3 extends over 13 amino acids. The V segment lost 3 bases and the J segment 4 bases; nucleotides outside the gene matches: 3.

This clonotype was recorded a few times. A much larger clone is a single base away; this may be a read error. This chain connects TRBV3-1 to TRBJ2-5; D gene uncertain. V was trimmed by 5 bases and J by 1 base, leaving 8 bases between them. The germline gives CDR1 LGHDT, CDR2 YNNKEL (reference sequence). The CDR3 loop spans 13 amino acids. The CDR3 loop is CASSTDAQETQYF. The CDR3 DNA reads TGTGCCAGCAGCACCGACGCCCAAGAGACCCAGTACTTC.

Ten or more counts support this clonotype. This chain uses TRBV20-1 with TRBJ1-2; D not resolved. Germline CDR1 is DFQATT and CDR2 is SNEGSKA (reference sequence). This CDR3 comprises 15 residues. Trimming cost V 3 bases and J 2 bases, with 16 bases left between them. CDR3 amino acids: CSASKPGLGNYGYTF. The CDR3 DNA sequence: TGCAGTGCTAGTAAACCTGGACTCGGAAACTATGGCTACACCTTC.

There are many counts of this clonotype. The chain uses TRBV28 and TRBJ1-5; D is unresolved. CDR1 is MDHEN, CDR2 SYDVKM, per germline. The V end lost 6 bases, the J end lost 6 bases, and 9 bases lay between the germline ends. This CDR3 has 12 amino acids. This chain's CDR3 is CASSRLGQPQHF. In nucleotides, the CDR3 is TGTGCCAGCAGCCGGTTGGGTCAGCCCCAGCATTTT.

There are many counts of this clonotype. The chain has TRBV12-3 or TRBV12-4 and TRBJ1-4; the match to TRBD1 covers 8 bases. The CDR3 totals 14 residues. The J segment lost 7 bases and the V segment lost 6 bases, leaving 7 bases of the junction unmatched. The CDR3, as DNA: TGTGCCAGCAGCTTCCAGGGGGCAGGTGAAAAACTGTTTTTT. Protein sequence: CASSFQGAGEKLFF.

This clonotype was found many times. The V and J genes are TRBV6-2 or TRBV6-3 and TRBJ2-3, with 8 bases fitting TRBD2. Germline CDR1 reads MNHEY; CDR2 reads SVGEGT. This CDR3 region has 14 residues. The V gene end was trimmed by 5 bases and the J gene end by 2 bases; junction bases not matched to a gene: 3. The DNA for the CDR3 is TGTGCCAGCAGTCCGGGGGGGCCCACAGATACGCAGTATTTT. Its protein product is CASSPGGPTDTQYF.

At least ten counts were recorded for this clonotype. J is TRBJ2-7 and V is TRBV11-2, with D uncertain. Germline assignment: CDR1 SGHAT and CDR2 FQNNGV. V was clipped by 3 bases and J by 6 bases, with 24 bases between them. The CDR3 loop spans 17 amino acids. CDR3 DNA sequence: TGTGCCAGCAGCTTGACTCCCCCGGGTGGCAGCTTGTCCGAGCAGTACTTC. Translating it yields CASSLTPPGGSLSEQYF.

This clonotype was detected many times. V gene TRBV28 combines with J gene TRBJ2-7; 11 nucleotides align to TRBD1. There are 15 residues in the CDR3. The germline CDR1 and CDR2 sequences are MDHEN and SYDVKM. The junction had 6 bases not matched to a gene; V was cut back by 4 bases and J by 4 bases. The CDR3 coding sequence is TGTGCCAGCAGTTCCCCGGGACAGGGGGTATACGAGCAGTACTTC. This codes for CASSSPGQGVYEQYF.

This clonotype was picked up many times. The chain uses TRBV13 and TRBJ2-3, with no clear D. This CDR3 comprises 16 residues. CDR1 is PRHDT, CDR2 FYEKMQ, per germline (reference sequence). Trimming removed 0 bases at V and 1 base at J, with 11 bases between. CDR3 residues: CASSLGGLAGTDTQYF. CDR3 DNA sequence: TGTGCCAGCAGCTTAGGAGGGCTGGCGGGCACAGATACGCAGTATTTT.

This clonotype occurred many times. This chain links TRBV15 with TRBJ1-5; TRBD1 matches 9 bases. The CDR3 has 14 residues. Germline V gives CDR1 LNHNV, CDR2 YYDKDF (reference sequence). V was clipped by 4 bases and J by 8 bases; unmatched bases: 6. The CDR3 loop reads CATSIFGTGKPQHF. CDR3 DNA: TGTGCCACCAGCATTTTCGGGACAGGGAAGCCCCAGCATTTT.

This clonotype has a count of ten or more. V and J are TRBV6-2 or TRBV6-3 and TRBJ1-2, with TRBD1 matching over 9 bases. Per the germline V gene, CDR1 is MNHEY and CDR2 is SVGEGT. V shed 4 bases and J 6 bases; nucleotides not matched to a gene: 9. The CDR3 has 15 residues. The CDR3 sequence is CASSSRAGTGNGYTF. The CDR3 coding sequence is TGTGCCAGCAGTTCACGAGCCGGGACAGGGAATGGCTACACCTTC.